The 27 T cell receptor beta chains reported below all come from one sample, sequenced in a study of blood T cell repertoires in COVID-19. The protocol was immunoSEQ multiplex PCR, while the TCRdb copy is restricted to in-frame clones and leaves out a portion. This table holds about 160,000 clones, roughly 80% found once. The sequencing input was peripheral blood. The source of these receptors is a woman aged 40 to 50 with COVID-19, enrolled during active disease.

This clone was detected only once. This chain joins TRBV7-9 and TRBJ2-6; 7 positions agree with TRBD1. V lost 4 bases and J lost 2; bases outside the gene matches: 8. CDR3 length: 17 amino acids. CDR1 and CDR2 from the germline V gene are SEHNR and FQNEAQ (reference sequence). DNA for the CDR3: TGTGCCAGCAGCTCAACCCGCACAGGGGCTGGGGCCAACGTCCTGACTTTC. Amino acid sequence: CASSSTRTGAGANVLTF.

The CDR3 DNA sequence: TGTGCCAGCAGTCAGCCGGGACTAGCGGGAGGGCAAGAGACCCAGTACTTC. Translation: CASSQPGLAGGQETQYF. The chain recombines TRBV6-6 with TRBJ2-5, with 16 bases aligning to TRBD2. V shed 5 bases and J 2 bases; nucleotides not matched to a gene: 5. Germline CDR1 MNHNY, CDR2 SVGAGI (reference sequence). The CDR3 sequence is 17 residues long.

This sequence joins TRBV4-2 and TRBJ2-3, with a weak D call TRBD2 (6 bases). Germline V gene sequence: CDR1 LGHNA, CDR2 YNFKEQ. The CDR3 spans 17 residues. The ends were cut back, 1 base at V and 6 bases at J, with 20 bases in the middle. The CDR3 loop is CASSQAGLPRVSDTQYF. The CDR3 coding sequence is TGTGCCAGCAGCCAAGCGGGACTCCCCCGGGTGTCGGATACGCAGTATTTT.

V usage is TRBV14 and J usage is TRBJ1-3; 7 bases align to TRBD1. Germline loops: CDR1 SGHDN, CDR2 FVKESK. This CDR3 is built from 15 residues. V trimming: 5 bases; J trimming: 0 bases; junction bases outside the gene matches: 4. As DNA, the CDR3 is TGTGCCAGCAGCAGGGGACAGCTCTCTGGAAACACCATATATTTT. Its translation is CASSRGQLSGNTIYF. Using reference TRBV14 and TRBJ1-3 for the parts outside the CDR3, the full variable domain is EAGVTQFPSHSVIEKGQTVTLRCDPISGHDNLYWYRRVMGKEIKFLLHFVKESKQDESGMPNNRFLAERTGGTYSTLKVQPAELEDSGVYFCASSRGQLSGNTIYFGEGSWLTVV.

This clone was found many times. The chain joins TRBV28 to TRBJ1-1; D may be TRBD1 (5 bases). V was trimmed by 6 bases and J by 8 bases, leaving 16 bases between them. The CDR3 loop spans 13 amino acids. Germline V gives CDR1 MDHEN, CDR2 SYDVKM. The CDR3 bases are TGTGCCAGCAGACTACAGGTTCTGGCCGAAGCTTTCTTT. Its protein product is CASRLQVLAEAFF.

The chain recombines TRBV12-5 with TRBJ1-5, with 7 bases that match TRBD1. The V gene's germline CDR1 is LGHNT and CDR2 FRNRAP. The CDR3 is 14 amino acids. With V trimmed by 7 bases and J by 4 bases, 7 bases remained unmatched. In DNA, the CDR3 is TGTGCTAGTGCGTTAGGGGGCAAAAATCAGCCCCAGCATTTT. This encodes CASALGGKNQPQHF.

The genes are TRBV15 and TRBJ2-7, with 12 bases lining up with TRBD2. This CDR3 is 15 amino acids long. Germline CDR1 reads LNHNV; CDR2 reads YYDKDF (reference sequence). With V trimmed by 7 bases and J by 0 bases, 4 bases remained unmatched. The CDR3 nucleotides read TGTGCCACCAAGGAGACTAGCGGGGGCTCCTACGAGCAGTACTTC. Protein: CATKETSGGSYEQYF.

This clone is a singleton in its sample. CDR3 in DNA: TGCAGCGTTACCCGCATAGGGGCTGAAGCTTTCTTT. Protein sequence: CSVTRIGAEAFF. This chain joins TRBV29-1 and TRBJ1-1; D perhaps matches TRBD1 (5 bases). Germline CDR1 and CDR2: SQVTM and ANQGSEA. The CDR3 runs to 12 residues. Trimming took 5 bases from V and 6 from J, leaving 13 bases between them.

The genes are TRBV6-5 and TRBJ2-5, with a tentative D call TRBD1 (6 bases). Looked up from germline, CDR1 is MNHEY and CDR2 is SVGAGI. The CDR3 extends over 13 amino acids. V was cut by 6 bases and J by 0 bases, with 8 bases left in between. The CDR3 DNA reads as TGTGCCAGCAGCCAGGGGTACCAAGAGACCCAGTACTTC. Amino acid sequence: CASSQGYQETQYF.

This clone was seen only a few times. DNA of the CDR3: TGTGCCAGCAGTTACTCAGGCGGGGGCCTTACCTACGAGCAGTACTTC. Its translation is CASSYSGGGLTYEQYF. The chain has TRBV6-5 and TRBJ2-7, with a possible D match to TRBD2 (7 bases). Deletions cut 0 bases from V and 2 bases from J, with 14 bases between. The germline gives CDR1 MNHEY, CDR2 SVGAGI. The CDR3 runs 16 residues.

CDR3 coding DNA: TGTGCCAGCAGGGATACCAGGGTCCATGAGCAGTTCTTC. Its protein product is CASRDTRVHEQFF. The chain links TRBV7-9 to TRBJ2-1; perhaps TRBD1 as D (5 bases). From germline, CDR1 is SEHNR and CDR2 FQNEAQ (reference sequence). The CDR3 runs to 13 residues. Trimming left V 6 bases short and J 8 bases short, with 14 bases between. Supplemented by reference TRBV7-9 and TRBJ2-1, the full variable domain reads DTGVSQNPRHKITKRGQNVTFRCDPISEHNRLYWYRQTLGQGPEFLTYFQNEAQLEKSRLLSDRFSAERPKGSFSTLEIQRTEQGDSAMYLCASRDTRVHEQFFGPGTRLTVL.

The count of this clone is one. This chain joins TRBV6-5 and TRBJ2-5, with TRBD2 matching over 10 bases. The CDR3 spans 15 residues. Germline V CDR1 and CDR2: MNHEY, SVGAGI. V trimming: 0 bases; J trimming: 5 bases; junction bases outside the gene matches: 3. The CDR3 loop reads CASSYSLAGVETQYF. CDR3 sequence (DNA): TGTGCCAGCAGTTACTCTCTAGCGGGAGTGGAGACCCAGTACTTC.

This clone was picked up one time. The chain uses TRBV11-2 and TRBJ2-1, with D perhaps TRBD2 (6 bases). V dropped 4 bases and J dropped 1 base, with 11 bases sitting between them. This CDR3 spans 15 amino acids. Germline CDR1 SGHAT, CDR2 FQNNGV. The CDR3 DNA is TGTGCCAGCAGCTCCTCCGGGACTTCCTACAATGAGCAGTTCTTC. It yields the protein CASSSSGTSYNEQFF. The full variable domain, in which reference TRBV11-2 and TRBJ2-1 provide the parts outside the CDR3, is EAGVAQSPRYKIIEKRQSVAFWCNPISGHATLYWYQQILGQGPKLLIQFQNNGVVDDSQLPKDRFSAERLKGVDSTLKIQPAKLEDSAVYLCASSSSGTSYNEQFFGPGTRLTVL.

This rearrangement joins TRBV4-1 to TRBJ1-4; 9 bases match TRBD1. The CDR3 has 16 amino acids. After removal of 4 bases from V and 7 bases from J, the junction contained 10 bases not matched to a gene. Germline CDR1 MGHRA, CDR2 YSYEKL. DNA for the CDR3: TGCGCCAGCAGCCGAGTACAGGGGGCGGGTGGTGAAAAACTGTTTTTT. Residues: CASSRVQGAGGEKLFF.

The rearrangement uses TRBV5-4 and TRBJ2-3, with TRBD2 as a possible D gene (6 bases). V was pared by 4 bases and J by 4 bases, with 13 bases between. Germline CDR1 reads SGHNT; CDR2 reads YYREEE (reference sequence). This CDR3 has 14 residues. The CDR3 here is CASSTGTGSDTQYF. The CDR3 DNA is TGTGCCAGCAGCACCGGGACTGGATCAGATACGCAGTATTTT.

In nucleotides, the CDR3 is TGTGCCAACCGGCTAGCGGGAGCCTACAATGAGCAGTTCTTC. Protein product: CANRLAGAYNEQFF. V is TRBV2 and J is TRBJ2-1; the match to TRBD2 covers 10 bases. The CDR3 contains 14 residues. Germline CDR1 is SNHLY and CDR2 is FYNNEI. J lost 2 bases, V lost 10 bases, and 5 bases had no gene match.

The chain couples TRBV28 to TRBJ1-1; D gene uncertain. The CDR3 has 14 residues. V was shortened by 3 bases and J by 1 base, with 9 bases between the two germline ends. Germline V gives CDR1 MDHEN, CDR2 SYDVKM. CDR3 sequence: CASSFITKNTEAFF. The CDR3, as DNA: TGTGCCAGCAGTTTTATCACAAAGAACACTGAAGCTTTCTTT.

This clone was picked up a small number of times. This sequence joins TRBV28 and TRBJ2-2, with TRBD1 matching 9 bases. CDR3 length: 14 residues. V was pared by 7 bases and J by 8 bases, with 8 bases of the junction left unmatched. Looked up from germline, CDR1 is MDHEN and CDR2 is SYDVKM. Here the CDR3 reads CASKMTGGLGELFF. In nucleotides, the CDR3 is TGTGCCAGCAAAATGACAGGGGGGTTAGGGGAGCTGTTTTTT.

The chain carries TRBV19 and TRBJ1-5; D is undetermined. This CDR3 spans 13 amino acids. The V end was cut by 8 bases, the J end by 1 base, with 9 bases between. Germline V gives CDR1 LNHDA, CDR2 SQIVND (reference sequence). The CDR3 protein is CASEGVSNQPQHF. The CDR3 bases are TGTGCCAGTGAGGGCGTCAGCAATCAGCCCCAGCATTTT.

The chain carries TRBV20-1 and TRBJ1-5, with a weak D call TRBD1 (5 bases). Trimming took off 3 bases at V and 7 bases at J, with 13 bases between the two ends. This CDR3 is 13 amino acids long. From germline, CDR1 is DFQATT and CDR2 SNEGSKA (reference sequence). CDR3 sequence (DNA): TGCAGTGCTAGTACGGGGGTTGGACAGCCCCAGCATTTT. It yields the protein CSASTGVGQPQHF.

The rearrangement joins TRBV30 to TRBJ2-3, with 11 positions matching TRBD2. The CDR3 extends over 15 amino acids. V gave up 7 bases and J gave up 0 bases; unmatched junction bases: 6. From germline, CDR1 is GTSNPN and CDR2 SVGIG (reference sequence). CDR3 region: CALGLAAASTDTQYF. The CDR3 DNA reads as TGTGCCTTGGGACTAGCGGCTGCTAGCACAGATACGCAGTATTTT.

The chain links TRBV9 to TRBJ1-5; a possible D gene is TRBD1 (5 bases). The CDR3 sequence is 13 residues long. Trimming took off 0 bases at V and 6 bases at J, with 7 bases between the two ends. The germline V gene has CDR1 SGDLS and CDR2 YYNGEE. As DNA, the CDR3 is TGTGCCAGCAGCGTAGATGGGGCTCAGCCCCAGCATTTT. This codes for CASSVDGAQPQHF.

The chain links TRBV28 to TRBJ1-5, with 7 bases matching TRBD1. The CDR3 covers 15 residues. V shed 5 bases and J 6 bases; nucleotides not matched to a gene: 10. CDR1 and CDR2 from the germline V gene are MDHEN and SYDVKM. CDR3 residues: CASSLTQGKSQPQHF. The DNA for the CDR3 is TGTGCCAGCAGTCTAACACAGGGGAAGAGTCAGCCCCAGCATTTT.

The chain carries TRBV7-9 and TRBJ2-7; TRBD2 matches 7 bases. CDR1 and CDR2 (germline): SEHNR, FQNEAQ (reference sequence). This CDR3 is built from 13 residues. With 5 bases clipped from V and 7 bases from J, the junction kept 8 bases outside the gene matches. CDR3 coding DNA: TGTGCCAGCAGCCGGGACTACATGGGAGAGCAGTACTTC. Translation: CASSRDYMGEQYF.

The CDR3 nucleotides read TGTGCCAGCAGCTATTCCAGGGGAAGCAATGAGCAGTTCTTC. Its translation is CASSYSRGSNEQFF. The chain is built from TRBV11-2 and TRBJ2-1; D is possibly TRBD1 (6 bases). In germline, CDR1 is SGHAT, CDR2 FQNNGV. The CDR3 contains 14 residues. The V end was cut by 4 bases, the J end by 6 bases, with 13 bases between.

The J gene is TRBJ2-1, the V gene TRBV19; D possibly corresponds to TRBD2 (6 bases). The germline CDR1 and CDR2 sequences are LNHDA and SQIVND (reference sequence). The V and J ends lost 7 bases and 1 base respectively, with 17 bases between them. This CDR3 spans 16 amino acids. DNA for the CDR3: TGTGCCAGTACCCAAGGAGGGACTTCATCCTACAATGAGCAGTTCTTC. Protein sequence: CASTQGGTSSYNEQFF. Filled out from reference TRBV19 and TRBJ2-1, the complete variable domain reads DGGITQSPKYLFRKEGQNVTLSCEQNLNHDAMYWYRQDPGQGLRLIYYSQIVNDFQKGDIAEGYSVSREKKESFPLTVTSAQKNPTAFYLCASTQGGTSSYNEQFFGPGTRLTVL.

This clone was counted once. The chain is built from TRBV3-1 (or the pseudogene TRBV3-2) and TRBJ2-2; D is unclear. Trimming left V 4 bases short and J 7 bases short, with 16 bases between. Germline CDR1 reads LGHDT; CDR2 reads YNNKEL (reference sequence). CDR3 size: 15 residues. The CDR3 loop reads CASSPPNTANGELFF. The CDR3 DNA reads TGTGCCAGCAGCCCCCCAAACACCGCCAACGGGGAGCTGTTTTTT.